By frequency in the sample, the clone carrying this T cell receptor (beta chain) is medium-sized. Noted time point: sample taken at primary tumor resection. Unsorted tumor, nontumor lung tissue or cryopreserved PBMC supplied the whole RNA. CDR1 and CDR2 from the germline V gene are SGHRS and YFSETQ. The CDR3 spans 13 residues. Trimming took off 3 bases at V and 1 base at J, with 6 bases between the two ends. TCRdb recomputed calls from the 5' RACE reads with MiXCR, one row per CDR3 protein. The sample has about 23,000 distinct CDR3 sequences; 4.7% are singletons. These data originate in a study of spatial heterogeneity in lung cancer.

Material: PBMCs, obtained at surgery. The chain recombines TRBV5-1 with TRBJ2-3; TRBD1 is a possible D gene (6 bases). This receptor was identified in a male donor with early-stage non-small cell lung cancer. The CDR3 DNA sequence: TGCGCCAGCAGCTGGACAGGCACAGATACGCAGTATTTT. Its translation is CASSWTGTDTQYF. Full variable domain (outside the CDR3, taken from reference TRBV5-1 and TRBJ2-3): KAGVTQTPRYLIKTRGQQVTLSCSPISGHRSVSWYQQTPGQGLQFLFEYFSETQRNKGNFPGRFSGRQFSNSRSEMNVSTLELGDSALYLCASSWTGTDTQYFGPGTRLTVL.